The present T cell receptor beta chain was sequenced within a study of cytomegalovirus exposure and HLA in healthy donors (dated by TCRdb to between 2016 and 2019). Regarding the complete study: According to an earlier analysis of 550 to 750 of the donors, roughly 180 million T cells yielded roughly 110 million unique TCR beta sequences and approximately 300 Gb of sequence data. An early release covering around 630 HLA-typed donors comprised around 300 gigabases of sequencing data and 85 million or so unique TCR sequences. The genetic ancestry cluster associated with self-reported Caucasian donors included over 80% of the 398 genotyped donors. The study was designed to test whether signatures of past pathogen exposure could be identified by cataloging public T cell receptors. Using immunosequencing, the study profiled T cell repertoires from 500 to 800 subjects and related those repertoires to cytomegalovirus serostatus. In addition to the first cohort of 666 subjects, a separate validation cohort of approximately 130 different subjects was used. High-throughput TCR immunosequencing, statistical association of individual TCRs with disease status, and machine learning were combined to predict cytomegalovirus infection status. A later analysis re-analyzed previously published TCR beta repertoires from 666 donors and added high-resolution HLA genotyping to study TCR occurrence patterns. In the later analysis, no new phenotypic data were used to find candidate immune exposures; instead, reliance was placed on TCR beta sequences and their occurrence across donors. In an earlier analysis of 500 to 650 of the donors, high-throughput TCR beta sequencing was used to judge whether each TCR beta V gene segment behaved as functional or pseudogenic. Donor age, sex, ethnicity and CMV serostatus were compiled alongside the repertoire data. A later genetic analysis took genome-wide SNP genotypes for about 65% of the roughly 670 donors and used that subset as a discovery cohort. Every repertoire in the discovery cohort had been generated on one and the same sequencing platform. Class I and class II HLA loci were covered by the typing at four-digit resolution. The number of donors typed differed by locus, with about 629-630 for A, B, C, DRB1 and DQB1, roughly 520 for DQA1, 606 for DPA1, and some 470 for DPB1. Because of strong linkage in the cohort, four or five DR-DQ haplotypes were treated as single units for association and clustering. On average, approximately 250,000 unique TCR beta nucleotide sequences were sequenced per donor among 398 genotyped donors of the cohort, with 15% to 20% of those sequences being non-productive. Overall study outcomes, separate from this receptor: Because the 87-base-pair reads could not distinguish some IMGT-functional V segments, including TRBV6-2 and TRBV6-3, those segments were excluded. According to the authors, the approach could potentially be generalized to other disease states and immunological phenotypes. Only TCR beta chains were sequenced in this cohort, and the absence of alpha or paired-chain data limited detectable features. The only immune exposure information available for the cohort was CMV serostatus. In a later analysis, HLA-associated TCR beta chains showed more clonal expansion and lower generation probabilities than non-associated chains that were equally common. Linkage disequilibrium might explain the correlated functional status among segregating V segments, but an unknown experimental factor could not be ruled out. In a later analysis, several top co-occurrence clusters were reported to appear linked to parvovirus B19, influenza, CMV and Epstein-Barr virus. Compared with the 666-donor mean, donors in an Asian-associated ancestry cluster had fewer N-insertions in productive TCRs, according to a later genetic analysis. The study listed 170 or so TCR beta chains as associated with cytomegalovirus. Most TCR sequences were observed very rarely across donors, whereas some public TCRs were present in many individuals. In a later analysis, 16,951 TCR beta sequences were associated with specific HLA alleles at a false discovery rate of 0.05. In a later analysis, the rate of TCR association differed among HLA loci, with DRB1 alleles having the most associated TCRs and HLA-C alleles having the fewest. In vitro tests confirmed that a few of the cytomegalovirus-associated TCR beta chains recognize cytomegalovirus antigens. An association between a missense DCLRE1C variant and V-gene and J-gene trimming of TCR beta chains was found in a later genetic analysis and replicated in an independent cohort. A further reported finding was that TCR beta sequences accurately predicted the HLA-A and HLA-B alleles for most subjects in the first cohort. Because some donors lacked HLA typing at each locus, the association tests relied only on the typed subset. An earlier analysis of around 600 of the donors showed that most TCR beta V segments appeared in productive rearrangements either about 87% or about 30% of the time, which broadly matched IMGT annotations. Most CMV-associated TCR beta chains appeared to be HLA-restricted in a later analysis, and the HLA associations seemed to be driven largely by CMV exposure. Because counts were too low, some 17 rarely observed V segments, including chromosome 9 orphons, were left out of the earlier analysis of 500 to 750 of the donors. The sequencing pipeline was judged likely to have produced a cluster of highly shared sequence variants as a technical artifact. When HLA alleles, especially DR and DQ, strongly co-occurred, TCR associations were difficult to assign to individual alleles. The classifier was reported to diagnose cytomegalovirus status with high specificity and sensitivity in both the original and validation cohorts. The presence/absence analyses assumed that sequencing depth was roughly uniform across donors, and that assumption may not be true.

Including cysteine and phenylalanine, the CDR3 has 17 amino acids. Kept here is only the CDR3 DNA, which spans 51 bases and is read in frame from base 1. Per the germline V gene (reference sequence), SEHNR is the CDR1 and FQNEAQ is the CDR2. The cohort was made up of around 720 healthy bone marrow donors. Cohort members were all nominally healthy when sampled, although unrecorded immune exposures were likely present. The donor tested CMV seronegative, placing the donor among the 300 to 450 seronegative members of the cohort. A peripheral blood sample was collected from each donor, and TCR beta sequencing was performed on peripheral blood mononuclear cells. Genomic DNA extraction from the blood cell samples was performed with the Qiagen DNeasy Blood Extraction Kit. As concerns this clone: What this receptor recognizes is not known. One end of the junction is discordant with germline, which a read error may explain.

Preparation of the library involved the immunoSEQ multiplex PCR assay. For the multiplex PCR, a mixture combining 60 forward primers for TCR Vbeta segments and 13 reverse primers for TCR Jbeta segments was used. A multiplex PCR assay on genomic DNA amplified the CDR3 region of rearranged TCR beta genes. The amplified TCR beta libraries were sequenced on the Illumina HiSeq System as 87-base-pair reads. In the source study's methods: A later analysis tallied around 82 million unique TCR beta chains across the 666 repertoires, and 10 million to 11 million of those chains were shared by two or more donors. A nearest-neighbor algorithm error-corrected the raw reads and collapsed the reads into unique sequences, merging closely related sequences to remove PCR and sequencing errors. CDR3 sequences were aligned to IMGT reference sequences to assign V, D and J gene segments. For a sequence to be retained, a match of at least six nucleotides was required to both a V gene segment and a J gene segment. A rearrangement was called productive if the CDR3 had no stop codons and remained in frame with V and J, and every other rearrangement was called non-productive. CDR3 was defined according to IMGT convention as the region running from the second conserved V-encoded cysteine to the conserved J-encoded phenylalanine. The earlier analysis of about 570 of the donors excluded any sequence lacking an unambiguous match to a single V gene segment. An earlier analysis of 450 to 650 of the donors called V segments functional above 56.7% productive rearrangements and segregating when the between-donor standard deviation exceeded 5%. A statistical classification framework was developed to diagnose cytomegalovirus status using the catalog of TCR beta chain sequences. A later analysis assigned V and J genes by comparing TCR nucleotide sequences with IMGT/GENE-DB human TR gene sequences. The TCRdist pipeline was used in a later analysis to assign CDR3 sequences and most-parsimonious VDJ recombination scenarios. In a later analysis, each TCR beta chain was defined by its CDR3 amino acid sequence together with its V-gene family, and reads lacking a unique V-gene family were excluded. As a way to deal with suspected cross-contamination and a sequencing artifact, a later analysis dropped 500 to 700 nucleotide sequences that were highly shared and had low generation probability. In a later analysis, a clonal expansion index was calculated for each public chain from normalized within-repertoire ranks of inferred template counts. Generation probabilities in a later analysis came from a VDJ recombination model fitted to out-of-frame rearrangements, and those results were checked against IGoR. In a later analysis, TCR-TCR, TCR-HLA and TCR-CMV co-occurrence was scored with hypergeometric tests, and a repertoire-size bias correction was applied to TCR pairs. False discovery rates were estimated in a later analysis by permuting HLA or CMV assignments 20 times. In a later analysis, co-occurring TCRs were grouped using DBSCAN, and TCRdist sequence similarity was added for clustering within HLA-allele-positive subsets. Co-occurrence clustering excluded repertoires with fewer than 30,000 or more than 120,000 public chains, plus five with anomalous nucleotide sharing. Drawn from immuneACCESS, this table holds only the in-frame rearrangements with V and J called that TCRdb kept. Clones are partly lost; checked studies trace under half to an unresolved V gene and leave the rest unexplained. That table supplies the V and J calls and clone size; D and trimming were determined from the DNA. This sample is represented by 150,000 to 200,000 clones; roughly 70% of them were singletons. The ten largest clonotypes hold approximately 2% of the sample.

The sample comprised PBMCs. The chain links TRBV7-9 with TRBJ1-1; TRBD1 is a possible D gene, resting on 6 matching bases. The receptor was isolated from a woman aged 30 to 39 in good health and CMV-seronegative. The DNA sequence reads TGTTCCAGCAGCCCCCCTTGGGTGGGACACTTGAACACTGAAGCTTTCTTT. It encodes CSSSPPWVGHLNTEAFF. Outside the CDR3, residues come from the reference TRBV7-9 and TRBJ1-1 proteins, so the full variable domain is: DTGVSQNPRHKITKRGQNVTFRCDPISEHNRLYWYRQTLGQGPEFLTYFQNEAQLEKSRLLSDRFSAERPKGSFSTLEIQRTEQGDSAMYLCSSSPPWVGHLNTEAFFGQGTRLTVV.